These T cell receptor beta chains were read from a single sample in a study of molecular identifiers for immune sequencing clone quantification. TCRdb analysed the PCR reads with MiXCR anew, one entry per CDR3 protein. This table has about 630,000 distinct CDR3 sequences, around 25% appearing once. The sequenced sample was naive CD8+ T cells from blood, with Jurkat cell RNA spiked in. These receptors were collected from a human donor in good health. Some libraries in this study had Jurkat cell RNA spiked in. Both conserved end residues are part of each CDR3. D genes are given only for firm matches. Clone size is not always given. Where it is, it says once, few, many or a class for expanded clones.

few	13	TRBV29-1	TRBJ1-2	.	TGCAGCGTTGAACGGGGTACTAACTATGGCTACACCTTC	CSVERGTNYGYTF
few	15	TRBV12-3/TRBV12-4	TRBJ2-5	TRBD2	TGTGCCAGCAGTTTGTGGCTAGCGGGAGAAGAGACCCAGTACTTC	CASSLWLAGEETQYF
many	14	TRBV20-1	TRBJ2-7	TRBD2	TGCAGTGCCTCCCGAAGCGGGAGGTACTACGAGCAGTACTTC	CSASRSGRYYEQYF
few	14	TRBV20-1	TRBJ2-7	TRBD1	TGCAGTGCTAGAGATGCCGGACAGGGTAACGAGCAGTACTTC	CSARDAGQGNEQYF
many	17	TRBV6-2/TRBV6-3	TRBJ1-5	.	TGTGCCAGCAGTTACTCGACAGTCGGGGGAGGCAATCAGCCCCAGCATTTT	CASSYSTVGGGNQPQHF
many	11	TRBV20-1	TRBJ2-7	.	TGCAGTGCTAACGGGGACTACGAGCAGTACTTC	CSANGDYEQYF
many	14	TRBV7-2	TRBJ1-1	TRBD1	TGTGCCAGCAGTATGAGAGGGGGCGGTCCTGAAGCTTTCTTT	CASSMRGGGPEAFF
few	15	TRBV11-1	TRBJ2-2	.	TGTGCCAGCAGCCCCTTCGATCCACTTACCGGGGAGCTGTTTTTT	CASSPFDPLTGELFF
.	14	TRBV28	TRBJ1-2	.	TGTGCCAGCAGTTTAATCGGGGCCGGCTATGGCTACACCTTC	CASSLIGAGYGYTF
many	15	TRBV14	TRBJ2-3	.	TGTGCCAGCAGCCTTGGTGTTGCTAGCACAGATACGCAGTATTTT	CASSLGVASTDTQYF
.	16	TRBV2	TRBJ2-4	TRBD2	TGTGCCAGCAGTGAGGAGACCGGGGGGATCAGAAACATTCAGTACTTC	CASSEETGGIRNIQYF
many	17	TRBV7-6	TRBJ2-3	TRBD2	TGTGCCAGCAGCTTTAACCCCAGGGTAGCGGGTCCAGATACGCAGTATTTT	CASSFNPRVAGPDTQYF
.	14	TRBV25-1	TRBJ2-2	.	TGTGCCAGCACCCCCCCAACGACCACCGGGGAGCTGTTTTTT	CASTPPTTTGELFF
.	14	TRBV4-2	TRBJ2-7	TRBD1	TGTGCCAGCCGCCCCCGGGACAGCTCCTACGAGCAGTACTTC	CASRPRDSSYEQYF
many	14	TRBV7-9	TRBJ1-4	TRBD1	TGTGCCAGCAGCACAGGGGAATTTGGTGAAAAACTGTTTTTT	CASSTGEFGEKLFF
few	17	TRBV20-1	TRBJ2-2	TRBD2	TGCAGTGCTCCCGGACTAGCGGGAGGGACGAACACCGGGGAGCTGTTTTTT	CSAPGLAGGTNTGELFF
many	11	TRBV6-6	TRBJ1-4	.	TGTGCCAGCAGTTACGGCGGGGAACTGTTTTTT	CASSYGGELFF
few	15	TRBV6-5	TRBJ1-1	.	TGTGCCAGCAGTTACTCGACAACAGGGAATACTGAAGCTTTCTTT	CASSYSTTGNTEAFF
many	16	TRBV10-2	TRBJ2-7	.	TGCGCCAGCAGTGACCCAGTCTTGAACAGTGCCTACGAGCAGTACTTC	CASSDPVLNSAYEQYF
many	17	TRBV7-3	TRBJ2-3	TRBD2	TGTGCCAGCGCACGGCTAGCGGGAGGGCCGGGCACAGATACGCAGTATTTT	CASARLAGGPGTDTQYF
.	12	TRBV20-1	TRBJ2-1	.	TGCAGTACGGCCCGTACCTACAATGAGCAGTTCTTC	CSTARTYNEQFF
many	14	TRBV6-2/TRBV6-3	TRBJ2-3	.	TGTGCCAGCAGCTCTGGCTTTGGCACAGATACGCAGTATTTT	CASSSGFGTDTQYF
.	16	TRBV20-1	TRBJ2-3	TRBD2	TGCAGTGCTAGAGTACTAGCGTATCCTAGCACAGATACGCAGTATTTT	CSARVLAYPSTDTQYF
many	17	TRBV7-6	TRBJ2-7	TRBD1	TGTGCCAGCAGCTTAGCGCGTCCGGGACAGGGAAGCCACGAGCAGTACTTC	CASSLARPGQGSHEQYF
few	11	TRBV24-1	TRBJ2-1	.	TGTGCCACCAGTGATGTCGGTGAGCAGTTCTTC	CATSDVGEQFF
many	10	TRBV7-9	TRBJ1-2	.	TGTGCCACCGAACGAAGGGGCTACACCTTC	CATERRGYTF
.	13	TRBV5-1	TRBJ2-1	.	TGCGCCAGCAGCTCCACTGGGGGACCGGAGCAGTTCTTC	CASSSTGGPEQFF
many	16	TRBV14	TRBJ2-3	.	TGTGCCAGCAGCAGAACAGGGAAGGGGAGGACAGATACGCAGTATTTT	CASSRTGKGRTDTQYF
.	15	TRBV7-9	TRBJ2-1	TRBD2	TGTGCCAGCAGGTCGGGGGGGCGCCTTTACAATGAGCAGTTCTTC	CASRSGGRLYNEQFF
many	16	TRBV7-9	TRBJ2-3	TRBD2	TGTGCCAGCAGCTCTTACCTAGCGGGAGCGACAGATACGCAGTATTTT	CASSSYLAGATDTQYF
many	18	TRBV28	TRBJ1-6	TRBD1	TGTGCCAGCAGGGGACGACAGGGGGCGACTTCCTATAATTCACCCCTCCACTTT	CASRGRQGATSYNSPLHF
few	14	TRBV4-1	TRBJ2-5	.	TGCGCCAGCAGCCAAGTGGGACTGGAAGAGACCCAGTACTTC	CASSQVGLEETQYF
.	15	TRBV19	TRBJ2-7	.	TGTGCCAGTAGTATGTATTTAAGGGGGACCTACGAGCAGTACTTC	CASSMYLRGTYEQYF
few	15	TRBV4-1	TRBJ1-5	.	TGCGCCAGCAGCCAAGATCCCCTTAGCAATCAGCCCCAGCATTTT	CASSQDPLSNQPQHF
.	15	TRBV9	TRBJ2-3	.	TGTGCCAGCACCCCCGTCGGGGGAGAGGCAGATACGCAGTATTTT	CASTPVGGEADTQYF
.	16	TRBV4-1	TRBJ2-5	.	TGCGCCAGCAGCCTTACAGGGGGGGCTTACCAAGAGACCCAGTACTTC	CASSLTGGAYQETQYF
many	14	TRBV5-8	TRBJ1-1	.	TGTGCCAGCAGCTTCCACCGATCGGGCACTGAAGCTTTCTTT	CASSFHRSGTEAFF
many	16	TRBV7-9	TRBJ1-3	.	TGTGCCAGCAGCGCGCCGACGGCCAGCTCTGGAAACACCATATATTTT	CASSAPTASSGNTIYF
many	15	TRBV18	TRBJ2-7	.	TGTGCCAGCTCACCCGGCCAGGCAGGGACCTACGAGCAGTACTTC	CASSPGQAGTYEQYF
few	18	TRBV30	TRBJ1-4	.	TGTGCCTGGATCCCTATACGATTGGGATTCACAACTAATGAAAAACTGTTTTTT	CAWIPIRLGFTTNEKLFF
few	14	TRBV20-1	TRBJ2-7	TRBD1	TGCAGTGCTAGCAGACAGGGAAATCCCTACGAGCAGTACTTC	CSASRQGNPYEQYF
once	14	TRBV4-1	TRBJ1-1	.	TGCGCCAGCAGCCAAGGGCACGGAGCACTTGAAGCTTTCTTT	CASSQGHGALEAFF